Sequencing of this T cell receptor (beta chain) was carried out in a study of CD8+ T cells in alopecia areata. General observations from the study: Many expanded lesional clones stayed in scalp and blood while on tofacitinib. Especially in alopecia totalis/universalis, lesional scalp showed greater clonality than normal scalp did.

Isolated RNA was reverse transcribed into cDNA used as the sequencing template. Assay: immunoSEQ multiplex PCR; the TCRdb copy retains only in-frame clones and omits some. The repertoire holds 150,000 to 200,000 clones, under 80% seen once, with approximately 1.2% in the top ten. Comment on this clone: Its target is not known.

Per the germline V gene, CDR1 is SQVTM and CDR2 is ANQGSEA. The CDR3 sequence is 12 residues long. The V and J ends lost 3 bases and 9 bases respectively, with 14 bases between them. Treatment meaning: oral pan-JAK inhibitor, 5-10 mg twice daily. V usage is TRBV29-1 and J usage is TRBJ2-5; weak D call: TRBD1 (5 bases). Here the sequenced sample was CD4+ T cells sorted from blood, taken around week 49, from a patient treated with tofacitinib. This sequence originates from a human donor with alopecia areata. The CDR3 sequence is CSVEGRAEAQYF. Written as DNA, the CDR3 is TGCAGCGTTGAGGGCAGGGCTGAGGCCCAGTACTTC.